Listed below are T cell receptor beta chains from one sample, sequenced in a study of blood T cell repertoires in COVID-19. TCRdb keeps only in-frame clones here, not all; method: immunoSEQ multiplex PCR. The sample lists fewer than 200,000 clones; 82% were seen once. Sequencing input: peripheral blood. Receptors originate from a woman in her 70s with acute or convalescent COVID-19. Both conserved end residues are part of each CDR3. A D gene is named only where the DNA matches it firmly. Clone size appears in some rows only: once, few, many, or a class for an expanded clone.

v_call: TRBV7-8
d_call: .
clone_size: few
j_call: TRBJ2-3
cdr3_nt: TGTGCCAGCAGCGCTTGGGGCGGGGCCACAGATACGCAGTATTTT
cdr3_aa: CASSAWGGATDTQYF

v_call: TRBV2
d_call: .
clone_size: .
j_call: TRBJ2-5
cdr3_nt: TGTGCCAGCTGCCGAGAACGGGTAGAGACCCAGTACTTC
cdr3_aa: CASCRERVETQYF

v_call: TRBV5-6
d_call: .
clone_size: .
j_call: TRBJ2-5
cdr3_nt: TGTGCCAGCAGCTTTAGCGGAAACCAAGAGACCCAGTACTTC
cdr3_aa: CASSFSGNQETQYF

v_call: TRBV24-1
d_call: TRBD1
clone_size: .
j_call: TRBJ2-1
cdr3_nt: TGTGCCACCAGTGATTTTACAGGGGAAGGGCAGTTCTTC
cdr3_aa: CATSDFTGEGQFF

v_call: TRBV6-5
d_call: .
clone_size: .
j_call: TRBJ2-1
cdr3_nt: TGTGCCGCCTCTCTAGGAAATTACAATGAGCAGTTCTTC
cdr3_aa: CAASLGNYNEQFF

v_call: TRBV7-9
d_call: TRBD1
clone_size: .
j_call: TRBJ1-1
cdr3_nt: TGTGCCAGCAGCTCGTCGACAGGGTGGGACACTGAAGCTTTCTTT
cdr3_aa: CASSSSTGWDTEAFF

v_call: TRBV28
d_call: TRBD1
clone_size: .
j_call: TRBJ1-5
cdr3_nt: TGTGCCAGCAGCTCGATACCGGGACAGGGCGATCAGCCCCAGCATTTT
cdr3_aa: CASSSIPGQGDQPQHF

v_call: TRBV4-3
d_call: .
clone_size: .
j_call: TRBJ1-6
cdr3_nt: TGCGCCAGCAGCCAAGATATGGCCAGCAGGTCACCCCTCCACTTT
cdr3_aa: CASSQDMASRSPLHF

v_call: TRBV11-2
d_call: .
clone_size: .
j_call: TRBJ2-7
cdr3_nt: TGTGCCAGCAGCTTAGTGGGGGGGGCAGGGGAGCAGTACTTC
cdr3_aa: CASSLVGGAGEQYF

v_call: TRBV2
d_call: .
clone_size: .
j_call: TRBJ2-7
cdr3_nt: TGTGCCAGCAGAGGGGACATCTTCTACGAGCAGTACTTC
cdr3_aa: CASRGDIFYEQYF

v_call: TRBV7-8
d_call: .
clone_size: .
j_call: TRBJ2-3
cdr3_nt: TGTGCCAGCAGCTTAGCGGGGGGTCCTTCAGATACGCAGTATTTT
cdr3_aa: CASSLAGGPSDTQYF

v_call: TRBV12-3/TRBV12-4
d_call: .
clone_size: many
j_call: TRBJ1-1
cdr3_nt: TGTGCCAGCAGTGGGTACACAGATGTTGGAGCTTTCTTT
cdr3_aa: CASSGYTDVGAFF

v_call: TRBV9
d_call: .
clone_size: .
j_call: TRBJ1-2
cdr3_nt: TGTGCCAGCAGCGGGTTGGGAAAACGAGGGCCGTTTGAGCTAGCTAACTATGGCTACACCTTC
cdr3_aa: CASSGLGKRGPFELANYGYTF

v_call: TRBV19
d_call: .
clone_size: few
j_call: TRBJ1-1
cdr3_nt: TGTGCCAGTAACCCGAGTATCTTTCGCGGGGCAACAACGTGGGGCACTGAAGCTTTCTTT
cdr3_aa: CASNPSIFRGATTWGTEAFF

v_call: TRBV19
d_call: .
clone_size: few
j_call: TRBJ2-7
cdr3_nt: TGTGCCAGTAGTATTTCGGCCGACAGGACGTACTCCTACGAGCAGTACTTC
cdr3_aa: CASSISADRTYSYEQYF

v_call: TRBV5-6
d_call: TRBD2
clone_size: .
j_call: TRBJ2-2
cdr3_nt: TGTGCCAGCAGCTCTCCGGGACTAGGTCAGTCTACCGGGGAGCTGTTTTTT
cdr3_aa: CASSSPGLGQSTGELFF

v_call: TRBV3-1/TRBV3-2
d_call: TRBD1
clone_size: .
j_call: TRBJ1-2
cdr3_nt: TGTGCCAGCAGCGGTCTACAGGGGGCCGAGGGCTACACCTTC
cdr3_aa: CASSGLQGAEGYTF

v_call: TRBV6-2/TRBV6-3
d_call: .
clone_size: .
j_call: TRBJ1-1
cdr3_nt: TGTGCCAGCAGTTTTCTCAGGGGCAAGGACACTGAAGCTTTCTTT
cdr3_aa: CASSFLRGKDTEAFF

v_call: TRBV2
d_call: .
clone_size: .
j_call: TRBJ1-2
cdr3_nt: TGTGCCAGCAGTTACAGTATGGGCTACACCTTC
cdr3_aa: CASSYSMGYTF

v_call: TRBV6-5
d_call: .
clone_size: .
j_call: TRBJ2-6
cdr3_nt: TGTGCCAGCAGCCAGGAGGGCTCTGGGGCCAACGTCCTGACTTTC
cdr3_aa: CASSQEGSGANVLTF

v_call: TRBV6-5
d_call: .
clone_size: .
j_call: TRBJ2-7
cdr3_nt: TGTGCCAGCCTAGGGACTTTGGGATACGAGCAGTACTTC
cdr3_aa: CASLGTLGYEQYF

v_call: TRBV28
d_call: .
clone_size: few
j_call: TRBJ1-6
cdr3_nt: TGTGCCAGCAGTTTGGGCAGGGACTATAATTCACCCCTCCACTTT
cdr3_aa: CASSLGRDYNSPLHF

v_call: TRBV6-5
d_call: TRBD1
clone_size: few
j_call: TRBJ1-2
cdr3_nt: TGTGCCAGCAGGAGGGGACAGGGGGAAGGCTATGGCTACACCTTC
cdr3_aa: CASRRGQGEGYGYTF

v_call: TRBV7-2
d_call: .
clone_size: .
j_call: TRBJ2-3
cdr3_nt: TGTGCCAGCAGCTTATATGGCGATACGCAGTATTTT
cdr3_aa: CASSLYGDTQYF

v_call: TRBV2
d_call: .
clone_size: once
j_call: TRBJ2-3
cdr3_nt: TGTGCCAGCAGACTAGGTTCCACAGATACGCAGTATTTT
cdr3_aa: CASRLGSTDTQYF

v_call: TRBV11-2
d_call: TRBD1
clone_size: once
j_call: TRBJ2-5
cdr3_nt: TGTGCCAGCAGCTCGGGACAGGGTGGAGAGACCCAGTACTTC
cdr3_aa: CASSSGQGGETQYF

v_call: TRBV18
d_call: .
clone_size: .
j_call: TRBJ2-7
cdr3_nt: TGTGCCAGCTCAGCAGGGGTCTACGAGCAGTACTTC
cdr3_aa: CASSAGVYEQYF